This TCR beta chain was sequenced during a study of blood T cell repertoires in COVID-19. About the research overall: Researchers got acute and convalescent COVID-19 samples from the United States, Italy and Spain. T cells, B-cell-depleted T cells, or PBMCs provided the cDNA or gDNA that served as material.

The method was immunoSEQ multiplex PCR; TCRdb's version includes in-frame clones alone and lacks a portion of them. This table holds under 350,000 clones, around 89% found once. Germline CDR1 and CDR2: SNHLY and FYNNEI. This CDR3 has 12 amino acids. V was cut by 2 bases and J by 7 bases, with 8 bases left in between. What was sequenced was peripheral blood. This clonotype was sampled from a man in his forties with acute or convalescent COVID-19. V gene TRBV2 combines with J gene TRBJ1-1, with D possibly being TRBD1 (5 bases). The CDR3 nucleotides are TGTGCCAGCAGTGAAATGGGGCTTGAAGCTTTCTTT. Amino acids: CASSEMGLEAFF. The whole variable domain, filled in from reference TRBV2 and TRBJ1-1, reads EPEVTQTPSHQVTQMGQEVILRCVPISNHLYFYWYRQILGQKVEFLVSFYNNEISEKSEIFDDQFSVERPDGSNFTLKIRSTKLEDSAMYFCASSEMGLEAFFGQGTRLTVV.